This T cell receptor (beta chain) was recovered during a study of shared T cell receptors in the human thymus. Using immunoSEQ multiplex PCR, the repertoire was profiled, and TCRdb retains in-frame clones only, with some absent. The table includes 630,000 or so clones, about 89% detected once. This CDR3 region has 14 residues. Germline V gene data show CDR1 as GTSNPN and CDR2 as SVGIG (reference sequence). The ends were cut back, 2 bases at V and 3 bases at J, with 14 bases in the middle. Another study also made use of these data, one on human thymus T cells.

The chain is built from TRBV30 and TRBJ2-7; possibly TRBD2 for D (6 bases). The sequence came from a boy younger than two with a congenital heart defect. The sample taken for sequencing was thymocytes. CDR3 in DNA: TGTGCCTGGAGTCGGGGGACGGCGTTCTACGAGCAGTACTTC. It translates to CAWSRGTAFYEQYF.